This T cell receptor beta chain was found in a study of response to subunit inactivated influenza vaccine (dated by TCRdb to the late 2010s). In terms of the full investigation: Deep quantitative T cell receptor repertoire profiling was used in the study to track responses to a trivalent subunit inactivated influenza vaccine. Overall results and qualifications from the work: It was suggested by the authors that each seasonal influenza vaccination may recruit only a limited number of new T cells.

CDR1 and CDR2, looked up from the germline V gene, are MNHEY and SVGAGI. From cysteine to phenylalanine, the CDR3 is 12 amino acids long. The kept DNA is CDR3 alone, 36 bases in frame from the first base. The junction carries 11 bases between V and J, which are trimmed by 6 bases and 7 bases respectively. This clonotype was seen at least ten times. There is no known antigen for this receptor. No per-base quality is available; no much larger clone lies one base away. Library creation used RT-PCR. These reads were obtained on an Illumina HiSeq 2500. TCRdb cleaned the public reads at Q25 with fastp, built clones with MiXCR and kept in-frame beta chains. Records with the same CDR3 protein are collapsed into one entry carrying the most frequent genes and DNA. For this sample there are hundreds of thousands of distinct CDR3 sequences; approximately 7.6% appear just once. The top ten constitute 10% to 15% of the sample.

Specimen: PBMCs from blood, collected about 23 months after vaccination. The sequence is built from TRBV6-5 and TRBJ2-3, with TRBD1 as a weak D call on 5 bases. The source is a man aged 45-69 years who received an inactivated influenza vaccine. Donor details come from another sample of the same person, matched by shared clones. The sequenced DNA is TGTGCCAGCAGCCCAGACAGTAATACGCAGTATTTT. Its protein is CASSPDSNTQYF.